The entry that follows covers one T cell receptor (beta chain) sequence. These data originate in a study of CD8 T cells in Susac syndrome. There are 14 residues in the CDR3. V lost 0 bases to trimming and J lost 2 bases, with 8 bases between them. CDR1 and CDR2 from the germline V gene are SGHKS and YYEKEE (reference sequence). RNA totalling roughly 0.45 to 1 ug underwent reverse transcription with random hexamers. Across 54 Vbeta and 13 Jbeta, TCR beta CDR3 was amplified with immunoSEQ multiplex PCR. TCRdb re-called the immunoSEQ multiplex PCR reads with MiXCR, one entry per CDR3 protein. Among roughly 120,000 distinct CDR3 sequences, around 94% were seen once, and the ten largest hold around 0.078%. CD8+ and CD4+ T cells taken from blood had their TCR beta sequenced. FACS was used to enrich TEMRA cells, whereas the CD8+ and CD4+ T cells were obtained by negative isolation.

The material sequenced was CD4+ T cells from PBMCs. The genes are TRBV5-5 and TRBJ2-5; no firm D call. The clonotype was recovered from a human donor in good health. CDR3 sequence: CASSLEARQETQYF. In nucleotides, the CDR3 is TGTGCCAGCAGCTTGGAAGCTAGACAAGAGACCCAGTACTTC.